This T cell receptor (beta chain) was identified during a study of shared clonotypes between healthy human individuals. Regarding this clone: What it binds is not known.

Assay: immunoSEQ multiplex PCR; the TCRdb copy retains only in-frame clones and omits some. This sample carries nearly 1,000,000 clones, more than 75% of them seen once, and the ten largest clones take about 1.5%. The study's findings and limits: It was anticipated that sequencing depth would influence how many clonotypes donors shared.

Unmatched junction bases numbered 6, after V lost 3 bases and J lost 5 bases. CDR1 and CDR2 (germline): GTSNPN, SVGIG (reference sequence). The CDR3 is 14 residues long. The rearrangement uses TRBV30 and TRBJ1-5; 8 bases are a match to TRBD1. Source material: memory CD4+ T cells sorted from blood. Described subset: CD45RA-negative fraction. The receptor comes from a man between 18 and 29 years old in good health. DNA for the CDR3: TGTGCCTGGAGCCAGGGGGCGGTGGATCAGCCCCAGCATTTT. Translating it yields CAWSQGAVDQPQHF.